This TCR beta chain derives from a study of cytomegalovirus exposure and HLA in healthy donors. The PCR made use of 60 Vbeta and 13 Jbeta primers. Clones were read by immunoSEQ multiplex PCR, and TCRdb kept only the in-frame ones, dropping some. The repertoire holds around 150,000 clones, around three quarters seen once, with around 3.1% in the top ten. Sequencing was done on a sample of PBMCs. The receptor comes from a woman in her thirties or forties in good health and CMV-seronegative.

CDR3: CAISDTTSYQETQYF. CDR3 bases: TGTGCCATCTCCGACACGACGTCGTACCAAGAGACCCAGTACTTC. V gene TRBV10-3 combines with J gene TRBJ2-5; D is ambiguous. Germline-derived CDR1 and CDR2 are ENHRY and SYGVKD. The CDR3 runs to 15 residues. V was pared by 8 bases and J by 0 bases, with 16 bases between.